The TCR beta chain described here comes from a study of CD8+CD57+ T cells in acquired aplastic anemia. Study details: Healthy donor sequencing depth: approximately 9.9 million CD4+, under 12 million CD8+ reads.

This clonotype has only one observation. TCR beta VDJ combinations and CDR3 sequences were profiled from genomic DNA. Using its own MiXCR run on the reads, TCRdb lists one record per CDR3 protein. The data hold around 64,000 distinct CDR3 sequences, with less than 65% observed a single time. CDR3 size: 14 residues. Germline CDR1 ENHRY, CDR2 SYGVKD. Trimming removed 4 bases from V and 5 bases from J; junction bases left unmatched: 8. The sample was sorted CD4+, CD8+, or CD8+CD57+ T cells (not recorded which) from PBMCs. This sequence joins TRBV10-3 and TRBJ2-7; TRBD1 matches 7 bases. The sequence derives from a human donor in good health, serving as a control. CDR3 DNA sequence: TGTGCCATCAGTGGGATCACAGGGGCAAACGAGCAGTACTTC. It is translated as CAISGITGANEQYF.